Sequencing of this T cell receptor (beta chain) was carried out in a study of CD4 and CD8 cells across lung adenocarcinoma regions. Localized lung adenocarcinoma, a non-small cell lung cancer, affected the donors. MiXCR was run by TCRdb on the PCR reads, yielding one entry per CDR3 protein. The table lists roughly 7,100 distinct CDR3 sequences, about 43% of them singletons. Many counts were recorded for this clonotype. This clonotype originated in a male donor with lung adenocarcinoma. The CD4 and CD8 labels of this study may be unreliable. What was sequenced was CD4+ T cells from the margin of a lung tumor.

CDR3 sequence reads: CATSDRSDSYEQYF. The CDR3 coding sequence is TGTGCCACCTCAGACAGAAGCGACTCCTACGAGCAGTACTTC. The gene calls are TRBV6-1 and TRBJ2-7; possibly TRBD1 for D (5 bases). Trimming removed 10 bases from V and 0 bases from J, with 16 bases in between. Per germline, CDR1 MNHNS and CDR2 SASEGT. The CDR3 covers 14 residues.